This paragraph reports one T cell receptor beta chain. Only in-frame clones appear in the TCRdb table, and some are missing; sequencing was by immunoSEQ multiplex PCR. The sample consists of tens of thousands of clones, 90% to 95% of them appearing once. The entry originates in a study of T cell changes during pregnancy in multiple sclerosis. Germline values: CDR1 SGHRS, CDR2 YFSETQ. With 0 bases removed from V and 6 bases from J, the gap between germline ends came to 13 bases. The length of the CDR3 is 15 residues. V usage is TRBV5-1 and J usage is TRBJ2-1, with D perhaps TRBD2 (6 bases). This TCR came from a female donor with multiple sclerosis, enrolled in a pregnancy study. The starting material was peripheral blood, obtained in the first trimester of pregnancy. CDR3 sequence: CASSLGLVGVNEQFF. The CDR3 DNA reads as TGCGCCAGCAGCTTGGGACTAGTCGGGGTCAATGAGCAGTTCTTC.